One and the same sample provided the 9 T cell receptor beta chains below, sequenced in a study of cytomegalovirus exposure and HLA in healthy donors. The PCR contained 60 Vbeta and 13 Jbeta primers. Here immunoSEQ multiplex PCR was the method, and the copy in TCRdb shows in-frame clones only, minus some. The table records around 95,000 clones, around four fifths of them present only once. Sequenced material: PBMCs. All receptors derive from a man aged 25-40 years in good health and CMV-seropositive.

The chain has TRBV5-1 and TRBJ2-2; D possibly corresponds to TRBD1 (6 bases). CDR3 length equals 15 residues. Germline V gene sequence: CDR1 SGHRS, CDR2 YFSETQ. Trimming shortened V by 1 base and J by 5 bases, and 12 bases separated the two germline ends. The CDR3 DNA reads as TGCGCCAGCAGCTTGCGACAGGATAGGACCGGGGAGCTGTTTTTT. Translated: CASSLRQDRTGELFF.

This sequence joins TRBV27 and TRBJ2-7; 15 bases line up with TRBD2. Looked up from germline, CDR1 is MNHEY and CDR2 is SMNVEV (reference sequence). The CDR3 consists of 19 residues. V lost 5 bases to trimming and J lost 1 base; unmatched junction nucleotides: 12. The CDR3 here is CASSLSIGTSGGISYEQYF. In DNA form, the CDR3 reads TGTGCCAGCAGTCTTTCGATCGGGACTAGCGGGGGGATTTCCTACGAGCAGTACTTC.

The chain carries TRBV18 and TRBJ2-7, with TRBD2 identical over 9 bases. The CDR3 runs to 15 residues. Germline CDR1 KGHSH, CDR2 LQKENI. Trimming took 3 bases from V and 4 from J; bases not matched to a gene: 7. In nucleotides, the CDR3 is TGTGCCAGCTCACCGCAGGGACTAGCTATGTACGAGCAGTACTTC. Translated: CASSPQGLAMYEQYF.

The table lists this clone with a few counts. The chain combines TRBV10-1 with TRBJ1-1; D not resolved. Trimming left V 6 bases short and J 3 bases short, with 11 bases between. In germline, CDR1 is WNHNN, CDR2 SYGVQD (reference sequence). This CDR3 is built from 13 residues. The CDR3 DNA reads TGCGCCAGCAGCCGGGAGCCTTACACTGAAGCTTTCTTT. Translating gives CASSREPYTEAFF.

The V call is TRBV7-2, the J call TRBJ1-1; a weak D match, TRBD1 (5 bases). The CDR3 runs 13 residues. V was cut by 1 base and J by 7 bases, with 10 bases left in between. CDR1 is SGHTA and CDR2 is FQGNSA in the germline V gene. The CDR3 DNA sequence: TGTGCCAGCAGCTTAGGGGGCCGCGGTGAAGCTTTCTTT. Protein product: CASSLGGRGEAFF.

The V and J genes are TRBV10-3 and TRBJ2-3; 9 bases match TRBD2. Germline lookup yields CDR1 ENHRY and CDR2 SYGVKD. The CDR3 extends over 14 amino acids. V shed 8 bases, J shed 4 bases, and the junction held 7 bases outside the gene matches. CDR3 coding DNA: TGTGCCATCTCTAGCGGGATGCGGGCAGATACGCAGTATTTT. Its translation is CAISSGMRADTQYF.

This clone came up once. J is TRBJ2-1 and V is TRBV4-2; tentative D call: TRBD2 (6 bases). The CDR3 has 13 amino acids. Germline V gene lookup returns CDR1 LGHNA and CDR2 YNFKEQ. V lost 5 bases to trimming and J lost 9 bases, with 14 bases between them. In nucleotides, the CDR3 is TGTGCCAGCAGCGCCGCCGGAGGGGTTGAGCAGTTCTTC. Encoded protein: CASSAAGGVEQFF.

This CDR3 is CASSQGTGANVLTF. As DNA, the CDR3 is TGTGCCAGCAGTCAGGGGACTGGGGCCAACGTCCTGACTTTC. The chain joins TRBV6-4 to TRBJ2-6; D might be TRBD1 (6 bases). Looked up from germline, CDR1 is MRHNA and CDR2 is SNTAGT. This CDR3 is built from 14 residues. V lost 5 bases and J 2 bases, leaving 7 bases between the germline ends.

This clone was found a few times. CDR3 sequence (DNA): TGTGCCAGCAGCTTAGTTTTCTACAGGGGGGAAACACAGCCCCAGCATTTT. Translation: CASSLVFYRGETQPQHF. The chain joins TRBV11-3 to TRBJ1-5; TRBD1 matches at 8 bases. This CDR3 region has 17 residues. Germline assignment: CDR1 SGHNT and CDR2 YENEEA. The ends lost 1 base at V and 7 bases at J; junction bases unmatched: 12.